The rows below give T cell receptor beta chains drawn from one sample of a study of OX40 agonist ivuxolimab in advanced cancers. Sequencing used immunoSEQ multiplex PCR; TCRdb keeps in-frame clones, though not all of them. The repertoire consists of about 66,000 clones, with roughly 80% occurring once and the leading ten covering roughly 2.3%. Here the sequenced sample was CD4+ or CD8+ T cells sorted from blood, taken in a trial of the OX40 agonist ivuxolimab. These receptors all stem from an adult with an advanced solid tumor such as melanoma, head and neck, liver or kidney cancer. Each CDR3 is given with its conserved first and last residue. Each record gives: V gene, J gene, D gene, clone size, CDR3 protein, CDR3 DNA. The D gene is left open where the match is weak. Rows may omit the clone size; those that give it use once, few, many or a size class.

>TRBV14|TRBJ1-3|NA|NA
CASSPGGGNTIYF
TGTGCCAGCAGCCCCGGCGGTGGAAACACCATATATTTT
>TRBV9|TRBJ2-5|NA|few
CASSPLGLIGETQYF
TGTGCCAGCAGCCCACTGGGGCTTATTGGGGAGACCCAGTACTTC
>TRBV6-1|TRBJ2-1|TRBD2|NA
CASSEGPGLAKYNEQFF
TGTGCCAGCAGTGAAGGACCGGGACTAGCGAAATACAATGAGCAGTTCTTC
>TRBV5-1|TRBJ2-7|NA|NA
CASSLEGDPRGEQYF
TGCGCCAGCAGCTTGGAAGGGGACCCCCGTGGCGAGCAGTACTTC
>TRBV6-4|TRBJ2-1|NA|NA
CASSDSSSLEQFF
TGTGCCAGCAGTGACTCTAGTTCTCTTGAGCAGTTCTTC
>TRBV5-6|TRBJ2-7|TRBD1|NA
CASKKTGQQITYEQYF
TGTGCCAGCAAAAAGACGGGACAGCAAATTACCTACGAGCAGTACTTC
>TRBV7-2|TRBJ2-7|TRBD2|NA
CASSLGTSGREQYF
TGTGCCAGCAGCTTAGGGACTAGCGGGAGGGAGCAGTACTTC
>TRBV7-2|TRBJ2-5|NA|NA
CASSLGDPWGETQYF
TGTGCCAGCAGCTTGGGGGACCCCTGGGGGGAGACCCAGTACTTC
>TRBV10-3|TRBJ1-2|NA|NA
CAIATGGYGYTF
TGTGCCATTGCGACTGGGGGCTATGGCTACACCTTC
>TRBV5-6|TRBJ2-4|NA|once
CASSLAGVQAKNIQYF
TGTGCCAGCAGCTTGGCCGGGGTCCAAGCCAAAAACATTCAGTACTTC
>TRBV5-4|TRBJ1-5|TRBD1|NA
CASSSGQGAPQHF
TGTGCCAGCAGCTCAGGACAGGGGGCGCCCCAGCATTTT
>TRBV27|TRBJ2-7|TRBD2|few
CASSLSKTSWSYEQYF
TGTGCCAGCAGTTTATCGAAGACTAGCTGGTCCTACGAGCAGTACTTC
>TRBV28|TRBJ1-3|NA|NA
CASSLLSLSGNTIYF
TGTGCCAGCAGTTTATTATCGTTGTCTGGAAACACCATATATTTT
>TRBV19|TRBJ2-2|NA|NA
CASSIRRGDGSGELFF
TGTGCCAGTAGTATAAGGCGGGGTGACGGATCGGGGGAGCTGTTTTTT